Presented here are 20 T cell receptor beta chains from one specimen sequenced in a study of T cells expressing NK-cell markers. TCRdb reprocessed the 5' RACE reads, keeping one entry per CDR3 protein, no DNA. This table holds roughly 430,000 distinct CDR3 sequences. Sequenced input: blood T cells: a sorted CD56 or NKG2C T cell subset, CD4+ or CD8+ T cells, or bulk PBMC T cells (not recorded which). Source of these receptors: a woman between 18 and 69 years old in good health.

The V and J genes are TRBV5-6 and TRBJ1-1; TCRdb proposes TRBD1, but this gene call is untestable without DNA. This CDR3 contains 17 residues. The germline V gene encodes CDR1 SGHDT and CDR2 YYEEEE. This chain's CDR3 is CASSLDRADLLGAEAFF.

This chain uses TRBV12-3 or TRBV12-4 with TRBJ2-1; the D call of TRBD1 rests on TCRdb alone, since no DNA is present to check it. CDR3 length equals 14 residues. This CDR3 reads CASPLGQGGNEQFF.

V and J are TRBV29-1 and TRBJ1-1; the TCRdb D gene call, TRBD1, has no DNA to confirm it. CDR3 length equals 14 residues. Germline loops: CDR1 SQVTM, CDR2 ANQGSEA. This CDR3 is CSALGAGAYTEAFF.

V usage is TRBV12-3 or TRBV12-4 and J usage is TRBJ1-5; without DNA, the TCRdb call of TRBD1 cannot be checked. This CDR3 is built from 14 residues. The chain's CDR3 is CASTLGGSNQPQHF.

The chain combines TRBV6-2 or TRBV6-3 with TRBJ2-1; without DNA, the TCRdb call of TRBD1 cannot be checked. Per the germline V gene, CDR1 is MNHEY and CDR2 is SVGEGT. The CDR3 covers 13 residues. This CDR3 reads CAIQGAGGREQFF.

The chain carries TRBV6-5 and TRBJ1-2. The CDR3 contains 14 residues. CDR1 and CDR2 (germline): MNHEY, SVGAGI. The CDR3: CASSYDGANYGYTF.

This chain uses TRBV4-3 with TRBJ2-1; TCRdb lists TRBD1, though no DNA is available to test this call. The germline V gene encodes CDR1 LGHNA and CDR2 YSLEER. This CDR3 has 17 amino acids. This chain's CDR3 is CASSQFDRGSNYNEQFF.

CDR3 in amino acids: CSVAGGGNEKLFF. This chain uses TRBV29-1 with TRBJ1-4; the TRBD1 assignment by TCRdb is unverifiable without DNA. Looked up from germline, CDR1 is SQVTM and CDR2 is ANQGSEA. The CDR3 extends over 13 amino acids.

The V call is TRBV20-1, the J call TRBJ2-1; checking the TCRdb D call of TRBD1 is not possible without DNA. CDR1 and CDR2 (germline): DFQATT, SNEGSKA (reference sequence). CDR3 length: 15 residues. The CDR3 loop reads CSAYPGLGDYNEQFF.

The chain joins TRBV4-3 to TRBJ2-1; the D gene TCRdb calls, TRBD2, cannot be checked with no DNA. Germline values: CDR1 LGHNA, CDR2 YSLEER. This CDR3 comprises 13 residues. The CDR3 reads CASSPLEGDEQFF.

The genes are TRBV7-9 and TRBJ2-1. Germline V gene data show CDR1 as SEHNR and CDR2 as FQNEAQ (reference sequence). The CDR3 extends over 15 amino acids. This CDR3 reads CASSISGASYNEQFF.

This sequence joins TRBV6-5 and TRBJ2-1. This CDR3 has 12 amino acids. Looked up from germline, CDR1 is MNHEY and CDR2 is SVGAGI. CDR3 region: CATWRANNEQFF.

The V call is TRBV12-3 or TRBV12-4, the J call TRBJ2-1; TCRdb outputs TRBD1, but without DNA this stays unchecked. The CDR3 runs to 16 residues. This CDR3 is CASRPGGQGRYNEQFF.

J is TRBJ2-7 and V is TRBV6-5; with no DNA, the TCRdb D assignment of TRBD2 cannot be verified. The CDR3 consists of 16 residues. Germline V gene data show CDR1 as MNHEY and CDR2 as SVGAGI. CDR3 residues: CASSYPGPSEAYEQYF.

The rearrangement links TRBV6-5 to TRBJ1-1. Germline loops: CDR1 MNHEY, CDR2 SVGAGI. The CDR3 is made up of 11 amino acids. CDR3 loop: CASTTDGEAFF.

The chain recombines TRBV29-1 with TRBJ2-3; absent DNA, TCRdb's TRBD1 call cannot be checked. CDR1 is SQVTM and CDR2 is ANQGSEA in the germline V gene. This CDR3 has 12 amino acids. Here the CDR3 reads CSGGGGTDTQYF.

V and J are TRBV3-1 and TRBJ2-7. This CDR3 spans 15 amino acids. Per the germline V gene, CDR1 is LGHDT and CDR2 is YNNKEL (reference sequence). CDR3 region: CASSQGLAITYEQYF.

The V call is TRBV12-3 or TRBV12-4, the J call TRBJ1-3; TCRdb's assignment of TRBD1 cannot be checked, as there is no DNA. This CDR3 has 14 residues. Here the CDR3 reads CASSSRVRGNTIYF.

The V call is TRBV7-2, the J call TRBJ1-5; TCRdb's assignment of TRBD1 cannot be checked, as there is no DNA. Germline values: CDR1 SGHTA, CDR2 FQGNSA. The CDR3 length is 17 residues. CDR3 protein: CASSGPGQATSNQPQHF. Based on the CDR3 plus reference TRBV7-2 and TRBJ1-5, the full variable domain is GAGVSQSPSNKVTEKGKDVELRCDPISGHTALYWYRQSLGQGLEFLIYFQGNSAPDKSGLPSDRFSAERTGGSVSTLTIQRTQQEDSAVYLCASSGPGQATSNQPQHFGDGTRLSIL.

The J gene is TRBJ1-5, the V gene TRBV7-6; TCRdb picks TRBD1, but there is no DNA to check that call. This CDR3 spans 15 amino acids. CDR1 is SGHVS, CDR2 FNYEAQ, per germline. The CDR3 here is CASSLVKGKNQPQHF.